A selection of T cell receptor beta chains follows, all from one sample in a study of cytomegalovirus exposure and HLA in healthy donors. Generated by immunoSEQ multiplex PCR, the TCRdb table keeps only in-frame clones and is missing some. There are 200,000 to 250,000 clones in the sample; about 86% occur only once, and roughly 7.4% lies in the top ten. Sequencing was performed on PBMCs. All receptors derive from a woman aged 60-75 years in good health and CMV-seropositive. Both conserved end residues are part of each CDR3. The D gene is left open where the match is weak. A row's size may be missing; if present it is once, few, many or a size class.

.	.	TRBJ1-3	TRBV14	CASSQDLWQYYF	TGTGCCAGCAGCCAAGATCTTTGGCAATACTATTTT
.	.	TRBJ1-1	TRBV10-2	CASSGAGRITEAFF	TGCGCCAGCAGTGGTGCAGGGAGGATCACTGAAGCTTTCTTT
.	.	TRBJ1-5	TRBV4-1	CASSQDGLRHQPQHF	TGCGCCAGCAGCCAAGATGGGCTTAGGCATCAGCCCCAGCATTTT
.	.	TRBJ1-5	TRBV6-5	CASTAGGNQPQHF	TGTGCCAGCACGGCGGGGGGCAATCAGCCCCAGCATTTT
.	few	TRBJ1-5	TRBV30	CACQQFSDQPQHF	TGTGCCTGTCAACAGTTCTCCGATCAGCCCCAGCATTTT
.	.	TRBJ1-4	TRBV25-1	CASSASGGPFNEKLFF	TGTGCCAGCAGTGCGTCCGGAGGGCCCTTTAATGAAAAACTGTTTTTT
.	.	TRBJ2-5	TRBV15	CATSRRLRDIFQETQYF	TGTGCCACCAGCAGACGCCTCCGGGACATCTTCCAAGAGACCCAGTACTTC
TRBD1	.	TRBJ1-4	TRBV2	CASSEGIGQGATNEKLFF	TGTGCCAGCAGTGAGGGAATTGGGCAGGGGGCAACTAATGAAAAACTGTTTTTT
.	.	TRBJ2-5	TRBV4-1	CASSQSGQKETQYF	TGCGCCAGCAGCCAATCTGGGCAGAAAGAGACCCAGTACTTC
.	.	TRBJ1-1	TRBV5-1	CASSSGTPDTEAFF	TGCGCCAGCAGCTCCGGGACACCGGACACTGAAGCTTTCTTT
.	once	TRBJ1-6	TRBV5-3	CARSPVQGLVVSSPLHF	TGTGCCAGAAGCCCTGTCCAGGGGTTAGTAGTTAGCTCACCCCTCCACTTT